This T cell receptor (beta chain) was recorded in a study of CD8 T cells in Susac syndrome. TCR beta sequencing covered blood CD8+ and CD4+ T cells. Healthy donors formed controls matched for age and sex. The V and J ends lost 5 bases and 6 bases respectively, with 11 bases between them. The CDR3 covers 12 residues. Germline values: CDR1 GTSNPN, CDR2 SVGIG (reference sequence). It was with random hexamers that about 0.45 to 1 ug RNA was reverse transcribed. TCRdb reprocessed the immunoSEQ multiplex PCR reads with MiXCR, giving one entry per CDR3 protein. This sample has 120,000 to 150,000 distinct CDR3 sequences, with less than 95% found just once.

The sequence was obtained from a human donor in good health. The gene calls are TRBV30 and TRBJ2-1; D is possibly TRBD2 (6 bases). The sample was CD4+ T cells from PBMCs. The CDR3 spells CAWGGRPNEQFF. The CDR3 DNA follows: TGTGCCTGGGGGGGGAGGCCCAATGAGCAGTTCTTC.